This T cell receptor beta chain was observed in a study of blood T cells in healthy people across ages. For the second PCR, which ran for roughly 6 to 12 cycles, a sample-barcoded 5' primer and a J-beta primer mix were used. One entry per CDR3 protein results from TCRdb running MiXCR on the 5' RACE reads. The sample has 600,000 or so distinct CDR3 sequences, roughly 48% seen once. The germline gives CDR1 SGHAT, CDR2 FQDESV (reference sequence). The trim removed 4 bases at V and 4 bases at J, leaving 13 bases unmatched. The CDR3 runs to 18 residues. The sequence came from a man older than 75 in good health. The sequenced sample was blood. The chain links TRBV11-1 to TRBJ2-6, with 7 bases identical to TRBD1. CDR3 protein: CASSSSILTGVGANVLTF. CDR3 DNA: TGTGCCAGCAGCTCCAGTATCCTAACAGGGGTAGGGGCCAACGTCCTGACTTTC.